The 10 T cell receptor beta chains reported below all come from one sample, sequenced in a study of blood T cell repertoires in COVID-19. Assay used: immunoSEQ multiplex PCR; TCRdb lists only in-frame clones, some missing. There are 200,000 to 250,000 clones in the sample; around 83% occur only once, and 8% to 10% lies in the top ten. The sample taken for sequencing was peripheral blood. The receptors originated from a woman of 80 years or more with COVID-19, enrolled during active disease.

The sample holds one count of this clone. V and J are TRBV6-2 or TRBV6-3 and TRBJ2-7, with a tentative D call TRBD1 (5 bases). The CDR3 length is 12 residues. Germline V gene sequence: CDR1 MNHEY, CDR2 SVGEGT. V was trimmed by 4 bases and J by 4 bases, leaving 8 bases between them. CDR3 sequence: CASSSRVYEQYF. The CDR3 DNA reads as TGTGCCAGCAGTTCCAGGGTTTACGAGCAGTACTTC.

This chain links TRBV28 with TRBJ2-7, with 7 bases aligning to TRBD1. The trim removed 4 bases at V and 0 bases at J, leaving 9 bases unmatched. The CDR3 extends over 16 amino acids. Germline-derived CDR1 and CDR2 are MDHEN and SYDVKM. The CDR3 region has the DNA TGTGCCAGCAGTTCCGGGACAGAGAGGAGCTCCTACGAGCAGTACTTC. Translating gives CASSSGTERSSYEQYF. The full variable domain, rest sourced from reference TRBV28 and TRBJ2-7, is DVKVTQSSRYLVKRTGEKVFLECVQDMDHENMFWYRQDPGLGLRLIYFSYDVKMKEKGDIPEGYSVSREKKERFSLILESASTNQTSMYLCASSSGTERSSYEQYFGPGTRLTVT.

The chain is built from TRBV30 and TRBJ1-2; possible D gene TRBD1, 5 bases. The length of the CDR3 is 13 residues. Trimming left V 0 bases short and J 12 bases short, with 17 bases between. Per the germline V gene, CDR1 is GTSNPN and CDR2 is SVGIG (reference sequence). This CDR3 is CAWSVLSQGGNTF. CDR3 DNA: TGTGCCTGGAGTGTACTGAGTCAGGGAGGTAACACCTTC.

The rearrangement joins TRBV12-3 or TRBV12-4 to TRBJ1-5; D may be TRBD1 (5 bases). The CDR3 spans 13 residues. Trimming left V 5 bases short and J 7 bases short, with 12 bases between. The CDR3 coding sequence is TGTGCCAGCAGTCCCCAGGGCCACCAGCCCCAGCATTTT. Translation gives CASSPQGHQPQHF.

The CDR3 nucleotides read TGCGCCAGCACCCAGGGACAGGGGACTGAAGCTTTCTTT. Translating it yields CASTQGQGTEAFF. The rearrangement uses TRBV5-1 and TRBJ1-1, with 10 bases aligning to TRBD1. The ends lost 6 bases at V and 5 bases at J; junction bases unmatched: 4. Germline CDR1 is SGHRS and CDR2 is YFSETQ. The CDR3 loop spans 13 amino acids.

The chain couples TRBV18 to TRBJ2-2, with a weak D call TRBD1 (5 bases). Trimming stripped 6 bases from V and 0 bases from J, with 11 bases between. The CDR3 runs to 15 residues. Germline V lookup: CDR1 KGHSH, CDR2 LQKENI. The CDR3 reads CASSDRPANTGELFF. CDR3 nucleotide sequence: TGTGCCAGCTCCGACAGACCAGCGAACACCGGGGAGCTGTTTTTT.

CDR3 DNA sequence: TGTGCCAGCAGGCGACAGGGTACTTCCTACAATGAGCAGTTCTTC. Translated: CASRRQGTSYNEQFF. The V call is TRBV2, the J call TRBJ2-1, with TRBD1 matching 7 bases. The germline CDR1 and CDR2 sequences are SNHLY and FYNNEI. This CDR3 region has 15 residues. Germline trimming cut 6 bases from V and 1 base from J; bases unmatched to any gene: 6.

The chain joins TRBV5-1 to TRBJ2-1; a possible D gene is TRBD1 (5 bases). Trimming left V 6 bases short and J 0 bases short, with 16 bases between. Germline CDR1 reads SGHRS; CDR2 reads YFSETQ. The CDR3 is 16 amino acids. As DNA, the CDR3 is TGCGCCAGCATGCGGTTACAGGATAACTCCTACAATGAGCAGTTCTTC. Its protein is CASMRLQDNSYNEQFF. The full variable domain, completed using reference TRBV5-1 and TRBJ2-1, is KAGVTQTPRYLIKTRGQQVTLSCSPISGHRSVSWYQQTPGQGLQFLFEYFSETQRNKGNFPGRFSGRQFSNSRSEMNVSTLELGDSALYLCASMRLQDNSYNEQFFGPGTRLTVL.

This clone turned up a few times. CDR3 nucleotide sequence: TGTGCCAGCAGCCAAGATTTAGGAGTCTACAACTATGGCTACACCTTC. It codes for CASSQDLGVYNYGYTF. This chain links TRBV3-1 (or the pseudogene TRBV3-2) with TRBJ1-2, with no clear D. Germline CDR1 is LGHDT and CDR2 is YNNKEL (reference sequence). V shed 0 bases and J shed 2 bases, with 13 bases lying between them. CDR3 length equals 16 residues.

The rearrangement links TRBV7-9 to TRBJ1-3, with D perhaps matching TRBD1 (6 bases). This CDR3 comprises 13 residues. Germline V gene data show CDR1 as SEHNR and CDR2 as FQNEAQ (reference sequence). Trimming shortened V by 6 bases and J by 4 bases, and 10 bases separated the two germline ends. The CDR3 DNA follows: TGTGCCAGCAGGGTTGGGACAGGAAACACCATATATTTT. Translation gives CASRVGTGNTIYF.